A selection of T cell receptor beta chains follows, all from one sample in a study of cytomegalovirus exposure and HLA in healthy donors. The repertoire was sequenced with immunoSEQ multiplex PCR; TCRdb's copy has only in-frame clones and lacks some. The table has around 240,000 clones, about 90% seen once. Sequencing was performed on PBMCs. The origin of the receptors is a woman between 18 and 29 years old in good health and CMV-seronegative. Each CDR3 is given with its conserved first and last residue. A D gene is named only where the DNA matches it firmly. Some rows mark clone size as missing; the rest say once, few, many or name a class of expanded clone.

clone_size	v_call	d_call	j_call	cdr3_nt	cdr3_aa
NA	TRBV4-1	NA	TRBJ2-5	TGCGCCAGCAGCCAAGGGGCAGCCCAAGAGACCCAGTACTTC	CASSQGAAQETQYF
NA	TRBV18	NA	TRBJ1-6	TGTGCCAGCTCACCACAGAACAATCCAGGGCATTCACCCCTCCACTTT	CASSPQNNPGHSPLHF
NA	TRBV7-9	TRBD1	TRBJ1-1	TGTGCCAGCAGCTTAGCGGGGACAGACCAGTCTGAAGCTTTCTTT	CASSLAGTDQSEAFF
NA	TRBV2	TRBD2	TRBJ2-7	TGTGCCAGCAGTGGGGCTAAGCGGGGGAAATCCTACGAGCAGTACTTC	CASSGAKRGKSYEQYF
NA	TRBV11-2	NA	TRBJ2-3	TGTGCCAGCAGCTTAGCGGGACACCGCACAGATACGCAGTATTTT	CASSLAGHRTDTQYF
NA	TRBV4-1	NA	TRBJ1-5	TGCGCCAGCAGTCGGACCCCGGGGAGTAGCAATCAGCCCCAGCATTTT	CASSRTPGSSNQPQHF
NA	TRBV6-5	NA	TRBJ2-7	TGTGCCAGCAGTTACTCTTTCCAGGGGGGTTACGAGCAGTACTTC	CASSYSFQGGYEQYF
NA	TRBV11-3	NA	TRBJ1-1	TGTGCCAGCAGCTTAGGAGGAGGGTTGAGCACTGAAGCTTTCTTT	CASSLGGGLSTEAFF
NA	TRBV27	TRBD2	TRBJ2-7	TGTGCCAGCAGTTTAATCCTAGCGGGGGGAGTCTACGAGCAGTACTTC	CASSLILAGGVYEQYF
NA	TRBV6-4	TRBD1	TRBJ1-6	TGTGCCAGCAGCCCAGGGGGGTATTCACCCCTCCACTTT	CASSPGGYSPLHF
NA	TRBV4-1	TRBD1	TRBJ2-5	TGCGCCAGCAGCCAAACCCCGGGACAGGGTTTTGAAGAGACCCAGTACTTC	CASSQTPGQGFEETQYF
NA	TRBV28	NA	TRBJ1-3	TGTGCCAGCAGCCAAACACTCGGGGGTCCAGGAAACACCATATATTTT	CASSQTLGGPGNTIYF
NA	TRBV1	NA	TRBJ1-2	TGCACCAGCAGCCGAGGACAGGGGGGGAGCTATGGCTACACCTTC	CTSSRGQGGSYGYTF
NA	TRBV30	TRBD1	TRBJ1-4	TGTGCCTGGAGTGAAAACAGGGGTGCAAAACTGTTTTTT	CAWSENRGAKLFF
NA	TRBV28	NA	TRBJ1-5	TGTGCCAGCAGTTTCATGGGGGCGGGTCAGCCCCAGCATTTT	CASSFMGAGQPQHF
NA	TRBV6-6	NA	TRBJ1-4	TGTGCCAGCAGGTGGGAGGGGCGACTTAATGAAAAACTGTTTTTT	CASRWEGRLNEKLFF
once	TRBV7-2	NA	TRBJ2-7	TGTGCCAGCAGCCCCGGACACTCCTACGAGCAGTACTTC	CASSPGHSYEQYF
NA	TRBV4-1	NA	TRBJ1-1	TGCGCCAGCAGCCGTTTCGCCTCTCAGGCAGTGAACACTGAAGCTTTCTTT	CASSRFASQAVNTEAFF
NA	TRBV19	NA	TRBJ1-1	TGTGCCAGTAGTTTCAGGTCGAACACTGAAGCTTTCTTT	CASSFRSNTEAFF
NA	TRBV5-1	NA	TRBJ2-3	TGCGCCAGCAGCTTTCGTATGAGCACAGATACGCAGTATTTT	CASSFRMSTDTQYF
NA	TRBV7-7	NA	TRBJ2-2	TGTGCCAGCAGGCAACAGGGGAACACCGGGGAGCTGTTTTTT	CASRQQGNTGELFF
NA	TRBV29-1	TRBD2	TRBJ2-5	TGCAGCGTTTGGGGGGGTAGCGGGGGTACGATGGAGACCCAGTACTTC	CSVWGGSGGTMETQYF
NA	TRBV13	NA	TRBJ1-2	TGTGCCAGCAGCTTAGTAAACAGGGCTAACTATGGCTACACCTTC	CASSLVNRANYGYTF
NA	TRBV5-1	NA	TRBJ2-1	TGCGCCAGCAGCTTCGGGTACAATGAGCAGTTCTTC	CASSFGYNEQFF